The entry that follows covers one T cell receptor (beta chain) sequence. This specimen comes from a study of blood T cell repertoires in COVID-19. Sequencing was performed with immunoSEQ multiplex PCR; in TCRdb, only in-frame clones are kept and a portion is missing. The data contain almost 30,000 clones, around 63% of them singletons. CDR1 and CDR2 from the germline V gene are SGHVS and FQNEAQ. The CDR3 sequence is 16 residues long. V shed 5 bases, J shed 9 bases, and the junction held 9 bases outside the gene matches. The receptor was isolated from a human donor in a cohort sampled during active COVID-19. Sequencing input: peripheral blood. The V and J genes are TRBV7-8 and TRBJ2-4, with 14 bases identical to TRBD2. The CDR3 reads CASSREGLAGVGIQYF. DNA for the CDR3: TGTGCCAGCAGCCGAGAGGGACTAGCGGGAGTGGGCATTCAGTACTTC. Filled out from reference TRBV7-8 and TRBJ2-4, the complete variable domain reads GAGVSQSPRYKVAKRGQDVALRCDPISGHVSLFWYQQALGQGPEFLTYFQNEAQLDKSGLPSDRFFAERPEGSVSTLKIQRTQQEDSAVYLCASSREGLAGVGIQYFGAGTRLSVL.